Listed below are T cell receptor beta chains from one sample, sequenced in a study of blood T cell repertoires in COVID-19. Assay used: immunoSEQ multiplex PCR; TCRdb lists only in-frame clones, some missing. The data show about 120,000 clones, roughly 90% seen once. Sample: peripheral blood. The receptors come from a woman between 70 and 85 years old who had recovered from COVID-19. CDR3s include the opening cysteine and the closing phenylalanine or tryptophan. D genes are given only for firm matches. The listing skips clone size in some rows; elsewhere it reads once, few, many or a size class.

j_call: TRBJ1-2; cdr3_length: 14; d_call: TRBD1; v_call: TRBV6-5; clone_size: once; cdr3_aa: CASSFTGERNGYTF; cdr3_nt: TGTGCCAGCAGTTTTACAGGGGAGCGTAATGGCTACACCTTC
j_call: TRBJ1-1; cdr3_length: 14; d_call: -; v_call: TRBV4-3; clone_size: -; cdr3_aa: CASSQEDGSTEAFF; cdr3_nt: TGCGCCAGCAGCCAAGAGGATGGGAGCACTGAAGCTTTCTTT
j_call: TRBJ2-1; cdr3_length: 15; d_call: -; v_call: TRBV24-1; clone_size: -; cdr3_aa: CATKGRDSSYNEQFF; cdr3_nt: TGTGCCACTAAAGGCAGGGACTCCTCCTACAATGAGCAGTTCTTC
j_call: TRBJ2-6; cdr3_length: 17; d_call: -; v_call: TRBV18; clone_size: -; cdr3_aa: CASSPGGTSSGANVLTF; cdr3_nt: TGTGCCAGCTCACCCGGGGGGACAAGCTCTGGGGCCAACGTCCTGACTTTC
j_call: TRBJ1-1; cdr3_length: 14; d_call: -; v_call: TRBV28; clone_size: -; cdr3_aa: CASSFGGANTEAFF; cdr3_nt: TGTGCCAGCAGTTTTGGCGGGGCGAACACTGAAGCTTTCTTT
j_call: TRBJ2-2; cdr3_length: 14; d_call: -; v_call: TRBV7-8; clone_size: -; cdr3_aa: CASSLLTTTGELFF; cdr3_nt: TGTGCCAGCAGCTTACTGACTACCACCGGGGAGCTGTTTTTT
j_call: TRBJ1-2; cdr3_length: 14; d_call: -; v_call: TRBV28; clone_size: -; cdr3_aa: CASSSPPGFYGYTF; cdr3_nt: TGTGCCAGCAGTTCCCCGCCAGGATTCTATGGCTACACCTTC
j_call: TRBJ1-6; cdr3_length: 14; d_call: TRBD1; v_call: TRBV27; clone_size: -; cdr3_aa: CASSSDRDNSPLHF; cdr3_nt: TGTGCCAGCAGTTCAGACAGGGACAATTCACCCCTCCACTTT
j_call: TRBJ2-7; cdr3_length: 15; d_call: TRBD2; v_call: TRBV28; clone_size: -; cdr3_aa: CASSFSGGSTYEQYF; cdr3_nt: TGTGCCAGCAGTTTTAGCGGGGGCTCTACCTACGAGCAGTACTTC
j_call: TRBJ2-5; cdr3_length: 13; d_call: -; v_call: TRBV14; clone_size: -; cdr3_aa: CASSQDLRETQYF; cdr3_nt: TGTGCCAGCAGCCAAGATTTGAGAGAGACCCAGTACTTC
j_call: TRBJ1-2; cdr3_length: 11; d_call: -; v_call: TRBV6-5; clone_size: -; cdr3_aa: CASSNSYGYTF; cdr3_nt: TGTGCCAGCAGCAACAGCTATGGCTACACCTTC
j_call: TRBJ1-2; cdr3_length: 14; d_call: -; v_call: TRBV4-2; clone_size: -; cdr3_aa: CASSQEAGARGYTF; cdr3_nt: TGTGCCAGCAGCCAAGAAGCAGGGGCGCGAGGCTACACCTTC
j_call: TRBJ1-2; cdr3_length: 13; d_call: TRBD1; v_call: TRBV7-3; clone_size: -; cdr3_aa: CASSPGTGHGYTF; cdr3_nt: TGTGCCAGCAGCCCAGGGACAGGGCATGGCTACACCTTC
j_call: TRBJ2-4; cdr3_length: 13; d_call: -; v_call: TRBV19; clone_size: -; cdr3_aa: CASTVGAKNIQYF; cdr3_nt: TGTGCCAGTACGGTCGGGGCCAAAAACATTCAGTACTTC
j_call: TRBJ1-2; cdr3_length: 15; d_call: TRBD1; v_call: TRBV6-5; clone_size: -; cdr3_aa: CASSLNRGSFYGYTF; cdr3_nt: TGTGCCAGCAGCCTCAACAGGGGGTCGTTCTATGGCTACACCTTC
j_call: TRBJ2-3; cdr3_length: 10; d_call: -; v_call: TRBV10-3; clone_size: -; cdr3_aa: CAIGADTQYF; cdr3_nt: TGTGCCATCGGAGCAGATACGCAGTATTTT
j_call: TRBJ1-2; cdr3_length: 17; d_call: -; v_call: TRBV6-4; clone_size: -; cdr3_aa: CASSGWELDRVGYGYTF; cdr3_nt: TGTGCCAGCAGTGGGTGGGAGTTGGATCGGGTTGGCTATGGCTACACCTTC
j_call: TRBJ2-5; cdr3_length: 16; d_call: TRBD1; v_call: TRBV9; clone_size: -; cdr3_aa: CASSLTTGGPQETQYF; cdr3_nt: TGTGCCAGCAGCCTTACGACAGGGGGCCCCCAAGAGACCCAGTACTTC
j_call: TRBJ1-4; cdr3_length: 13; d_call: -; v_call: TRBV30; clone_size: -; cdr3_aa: CAWQFPTNEKLFF; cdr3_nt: TGTGCCTGGCAATTTCCAACTAATGAAAAACTGTTTTTT
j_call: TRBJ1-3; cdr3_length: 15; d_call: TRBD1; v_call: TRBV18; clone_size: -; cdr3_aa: CASSPGQGGGNTIYF; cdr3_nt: TGTGCCAGCTCACCAGGACAGGGTGGTGGAAACACCATATATTTT
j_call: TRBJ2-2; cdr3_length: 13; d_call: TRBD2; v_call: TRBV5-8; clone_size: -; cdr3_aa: CASTSGGTGELFF; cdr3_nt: TGTGCCAGCACCTCGGGAGGTACCGGGGAGCTGTTTTTT
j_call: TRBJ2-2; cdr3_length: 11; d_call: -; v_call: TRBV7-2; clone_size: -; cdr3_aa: CASSQSRELFF; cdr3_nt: TGTGCCAGCAGCCAATCCAGGGAGCTGTTTTTT
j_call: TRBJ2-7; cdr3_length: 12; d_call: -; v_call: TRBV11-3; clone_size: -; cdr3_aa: CASSPGPGEQYF; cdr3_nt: TGTGCCAGCAGCCCGGGTCCCGGCGAGCAGTACTTC
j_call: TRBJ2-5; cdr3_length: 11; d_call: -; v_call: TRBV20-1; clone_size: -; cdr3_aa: CSARAQETQYF; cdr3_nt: TGCAGTGCTAGGGCCCAAGAGACCCAGTACTTC
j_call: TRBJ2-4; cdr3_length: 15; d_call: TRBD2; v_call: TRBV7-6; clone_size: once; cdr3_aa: CASSPQTGGVNIQYF; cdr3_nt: TGTGCCAGCAGCCCCCAAACCGGGGGGGTAAACATTCAGTACTTC
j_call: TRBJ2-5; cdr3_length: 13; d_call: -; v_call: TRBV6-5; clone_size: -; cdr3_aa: CASRRGLQETQYF; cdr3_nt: TGTGCCAGCAGGCGGGGTCTCCAAGAGACCCAGTACTTC
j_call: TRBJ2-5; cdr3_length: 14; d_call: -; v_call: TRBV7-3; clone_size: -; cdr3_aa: CASSLSGVGETQYF; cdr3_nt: TGTGCCAGCAGCTTATCAGGGGTGGGAGAGACCCAGTACTTC
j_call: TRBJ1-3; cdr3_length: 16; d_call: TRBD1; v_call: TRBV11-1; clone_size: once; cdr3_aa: CASSFSTGSDGNTIYF; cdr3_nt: TGTGCCAGCAGCTTCTCGACAGGGTCGGATGGAAACACCATATATTTT
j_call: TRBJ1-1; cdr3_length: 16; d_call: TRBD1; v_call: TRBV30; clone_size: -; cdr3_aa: CAWSQVRTGLSTEAFF; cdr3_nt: TGTGCCTGGAGTCAAGTTAGGACAGGTTTGAGCACTGAAGCTTTCTTT
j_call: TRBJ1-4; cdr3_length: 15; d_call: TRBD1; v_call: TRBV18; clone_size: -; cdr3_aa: CASSAVGQTNEKLFF; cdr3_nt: TGTGCCAGCTCAGCCGTGGGACAGACTAATGAAAAACTGTTTTTT
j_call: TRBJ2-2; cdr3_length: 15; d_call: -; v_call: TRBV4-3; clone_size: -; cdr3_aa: CASSQEAGNTGELFF; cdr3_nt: TGCGCCAGCAGCCAAGAGGCGGGGAACACCGGGGAGCTGTTTTTT
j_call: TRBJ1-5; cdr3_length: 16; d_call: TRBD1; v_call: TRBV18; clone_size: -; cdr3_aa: CASSPNRGDSNQPQHF; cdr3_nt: TGTGCCAGCTCACCAAACAGGGGAGATAGCAATCAGCCCCAGCATTTT
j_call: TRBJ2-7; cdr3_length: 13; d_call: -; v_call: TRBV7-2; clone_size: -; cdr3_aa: CASSRKVLYEQYF; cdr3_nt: TGTGCCAGCTCCAGGAAAGTCCTCTACGAGCAGTACTTC
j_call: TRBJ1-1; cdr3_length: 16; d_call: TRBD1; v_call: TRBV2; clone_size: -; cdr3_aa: CASSEAGQGENTEAFF; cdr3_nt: TGTGCCAGCAGTGAAGCAGGGCAGGGGGAGAACACTGAAGCTTTCTTT
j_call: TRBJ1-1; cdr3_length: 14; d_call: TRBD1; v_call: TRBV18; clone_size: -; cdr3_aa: CASSLQGVNTEAFF; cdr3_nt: TGTGCCAGCTCCCTACAGGGGGTGAACACTGAAGCTTTCTTT
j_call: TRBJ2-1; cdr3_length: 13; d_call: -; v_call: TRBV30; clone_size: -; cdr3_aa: CAWSLGAKNEQFF; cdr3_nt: TGTGCCTGGAGTCTAGGGGCTAAGAATGAGCAGTTCTTC
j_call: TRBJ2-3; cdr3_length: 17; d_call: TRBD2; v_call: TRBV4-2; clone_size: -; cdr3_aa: CASSQDASGGAGDTQYF; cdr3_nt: TGTGCCAGCAGCCAAGATGCCAGCGGGGGGGCAGGAGATACGCAGTATTTT
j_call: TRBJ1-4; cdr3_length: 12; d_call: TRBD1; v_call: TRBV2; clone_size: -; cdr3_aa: CASREQGEKLFF; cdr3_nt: TGTGCCAGCAGAGAACAGGGGGAAAAACTGTTTTTT
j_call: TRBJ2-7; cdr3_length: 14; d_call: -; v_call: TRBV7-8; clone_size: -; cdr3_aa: CASNFRPGAYEQYF; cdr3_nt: TGTGCCAGCAACTTTCGCCCGGGGGCCTACGAGCAGTACTTC
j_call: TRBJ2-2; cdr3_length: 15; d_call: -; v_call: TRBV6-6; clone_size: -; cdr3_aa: CASNIQAINTGELFF; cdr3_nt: TGTGCCAGCAACATACAGGCCATTAACACCGGGGAGCTGTTTTTT
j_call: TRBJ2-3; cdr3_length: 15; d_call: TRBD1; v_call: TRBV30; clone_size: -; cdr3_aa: CAWETGTGGLDTQYF; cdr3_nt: TGTGCCTGGGAAACCGGGACAGGGGGCCTAGATACGCAGTATTTT
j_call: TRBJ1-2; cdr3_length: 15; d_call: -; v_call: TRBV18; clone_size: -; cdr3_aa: CASSPQPGAGDGYTF; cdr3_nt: TGTGCCAGCTCACCACAGCCAGGGGCTGGGGATGGCTACACCTTC
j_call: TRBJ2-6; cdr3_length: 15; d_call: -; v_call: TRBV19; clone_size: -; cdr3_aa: CASAEVGSGANVLTF; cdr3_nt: TGTGCCAGCGCAGAGGTTGGGTCTGGGGCCAACGTCCTGACTTTC
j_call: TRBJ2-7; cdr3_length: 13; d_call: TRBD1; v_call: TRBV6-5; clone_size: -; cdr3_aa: CASSLLGTEVLYF; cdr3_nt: TGTGCCAGCAGCCTCCTCGGGACAGAGGTTCTGTACTTC
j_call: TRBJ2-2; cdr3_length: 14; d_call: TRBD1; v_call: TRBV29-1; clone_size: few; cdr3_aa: CSARGQGSTGELFF; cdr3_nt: TGCAGCGCTCGGGGACAGGGAAGCACCGGGGAGCTGTTTTTT
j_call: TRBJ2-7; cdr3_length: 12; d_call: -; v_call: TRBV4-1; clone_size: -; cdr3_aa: CASSPDRYEQYF; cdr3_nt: TGCGCCAGCAGCCCTGATCGGTACGAGCAGTACTTC
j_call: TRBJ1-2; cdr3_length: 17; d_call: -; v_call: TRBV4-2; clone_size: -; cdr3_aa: CASSQDIRAASNYGYTF; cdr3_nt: TGTGCCAGCAGCCAAGATATCAGGGCCGCCTCTAACTATGGCTACACCTTC
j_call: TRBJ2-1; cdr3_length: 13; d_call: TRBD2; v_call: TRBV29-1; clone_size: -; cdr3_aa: CSGSGRSYNEQFF; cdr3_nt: TGCAGCGGAAGCGGGAGGTCCTACAATGAGCAGTTCTTC
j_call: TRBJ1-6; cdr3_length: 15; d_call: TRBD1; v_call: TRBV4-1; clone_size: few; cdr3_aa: CASSRGQGDNSPLHF; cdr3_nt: TGCGCCAGCAGCAGAGGACAGGGGGATAATTCACCCCTCCACTTT
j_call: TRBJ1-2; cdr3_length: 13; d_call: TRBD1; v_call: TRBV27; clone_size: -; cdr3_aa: CASSMRDREFYTF; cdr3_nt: TGTGCCAGCAGTATGAGGGACAGGGAGTTTTACACCTTC
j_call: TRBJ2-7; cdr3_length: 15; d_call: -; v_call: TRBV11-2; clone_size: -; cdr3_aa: CASSTDRRYFNEQYF; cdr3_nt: TGTGCCAGCAGCACGGACAGAAGATACTTTAACGAGCAGTACTTC
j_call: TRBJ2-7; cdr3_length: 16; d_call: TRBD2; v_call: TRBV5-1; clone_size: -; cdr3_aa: CASSLAWTGGAYEQYF; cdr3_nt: TGCGCCAGCAGCTTAGCCTGGACTGGGGGGGCCTACGAGCAGTACTTC
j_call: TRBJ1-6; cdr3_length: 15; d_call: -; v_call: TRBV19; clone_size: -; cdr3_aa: CASTSTGQINSPLHF; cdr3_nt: TGTGCCAGTACTTCTACAGGACAGATAAATTCACCCCTCCACTTT